Following are 26 T cell receptor beta chains from one sample sequenced in a study of OX40 agonist ivuxolimab in advanced cancers. Here immunoSEQ multiplex PCR was the method, and the copy in TCRdb shows in-frame clones only, minus some. The sample lists 50,000 or so clones, 80% to 90% occurring once. Sequenced material: CD4+ or CD8+ T cells sorted from blood, taken in a trial of the OX40 agonist ivuxolimab. These receptors originate from an adult with an advanced solid tumor such as melanoma, head and neck, liver or kidney cancer.

The chain uses TRBV7-2 and TRBJ1-1; D remains unclear. Germline V lookup: CDR1 SGHTA, CDR2 FQGNSA. The CDR3 consists of 13 residues. Trimming took off 2 bases at V and 6 bases at J, with 10 bases between the two ends. CDR3 nucleotide sequence: TGTGCCAGCAGCTTATTGCAGGTTTCTGAAGCTTTCTTT. Its translation: CASSLLQVSEAFF.

The J gene is TRBJ2-1, the V gene TRBV10-2; 11 positions match TRBD2. Germline values: CDR1 WSHSY, CDR2 SAAADI. This CDR3 has 15 residues. J was trimmed by 5 bases and V by 5 bases; bases with no gene match: 5. The chain's CDR3 is CASSQGLADNNEQFF. For the CDR3, the DNA is TGCGCCAGCAGTCAGGGACTAGCGGATAACAATGAGCAGTTCTTC.

The chain has TRBV20-1 and TRBJ1-2; D is ambiguous. The V gene lost 3 bases and the J gene lost 5 bases, with 7 bases spanning the gap. Germline V lookup: CDR1 DFQATT, CDR2 SNEGSKA (reference sequence). The CDR3 consists of 11 residues. CDR3 sequence: CSASSSYGYTF. The CDR3 DNA sequence: TGCAGTGCTAGCAGTAGTTATGGCTACACCTTC.

The chain has TRBV27 and TRBJ2-5; either TRBD1 or TRBD2 may fit D (6 bases each). The CDR3 covers 15 residues. Trimming took 2 bases from V and 4 from J, leaving 14 bases between them. Germline V gene data show CDR1 as MNHEY and CDR2 as SMNVEV (reference sequence). The CDR3 protein is CASSLIPGARETQYF. The CDR3 DNA is TGTGCCAGCAGTTTAATTCCGGGGGCGAGAGAGACCCAGTACTTC.

The chain employs TRBV18 and TRBJ1-2; weak D call: TRBD1 (6 bases). Germline-derived CDR1 and CDR2 are KGHSH and LQKENI. The CDR3 consists of 14 residues. With 2 bases removed from V and 3 bases from J, the gap between germline ends came to 10 bases. The CDR3 nucleotides are TGTGCCAGCTCACCAAGGGCAGGGGACTATGGCTACACCTTC. Encoded protein: CASSPRAGDYGYTF.

The rearrangement joins TRBV9 to TRBJ1-5, with D possibly matching TRBD1 (5 bases). The CDR3 contains 14 residues. Per germline, CDR1 SGDLS and CDR2 YYNGEE. V lost 3 bases and J lost 6, with 13 bases in between. The CDR3 protein is CASSGGTPGQPQHF. The CDR3 DNA reads TGTGCCAGCAGCGGGGGGACCCCTGGTCAGCCCCAGCATTTT.

The V and J genes are TRBV5-8 and TRBJ2-7, with D possibly being TRBD2 (7 bases). Trimming cost V 1 base and J 4 bases, with 12 bases left between them. Germline V CDR1 and CDR2: SGHTS, YDEGEE. The CDR3 runs 14 residues. The CDR3 region is CASSLTGRDYEQYF. The CDR3 DNA reads as TGTGCCAGCAGCTTGACAGGGAGGGATTACGAGCAGTACTTC.

As to this clone: The same CDR3 can be traced to other DNA sequences in this sample. V and J are TRBV5-6 and TRBJ1-1; D gene uncertain. This CDR3 contains 13 residues. Per the germline V gene, CDR1 is SGHDT and CDR2 is YYEEEE. Trimming cost V 8 bases and J 1 base, with 12 bases left between them. CDR3 region: CASLRVGNTEAFF. Written as DNA, the CDR3 is TGTGCCAGTTTGAGGGTCGGGAACACTGAAGCTTTCTTT.

This clone appeared once. The rearrangement links TRBV28 to TRBJ2-7; D is perhaps TRBD2 (5 bases). The V end was cut by 6 bases, the J end by 6 bases, with 18 bases between. Germline V gene lookup returns CDR1 MDHEN and CDR2 SYDVKM. The length of the CDR3 is 14 residues. The CDR3 DNA reads as TGTGCCAGCAGCTTACTGGACTCCCAATCCGAGCAGTACTTC. This encodes CASSLLDSQSEQYF. Together with reference TRBV28 and TRBJ2-7, the CDR3 gives the full variable domain: DVKVTQSSRYLVKRTGEKVFLECVQDMDHENMFWYRQDPGLGLRLIYFSYDVKMKEKGDIPEGYSVSREKKERFSLILESASTNQTSMYLCASSLLDSQSEQYFGPGTRLTVT.

The chain combines TRBV6-5 with TRBJ1-1; perhaps TRBD1 as D (6 bases). Germline V lookup: CDR1 MNHEY, CDR2 SVGAGI. This CDR3 contains 13 residues. Trimming cost V 2 bases and J 5 bases, with 9 bases left between them. CDR3 coding DNA: TGTGCCAGCAGTTACGGGGGGCGAACTGAAGCTTTCTTT. Its protein is CASSYGGRTEAFF.

The chain joins TRBV11-2 to TRBJ2-7; 7 bases match TRBD2. This CDR3 has 15 residues. V shed 0 bases and J 4 bases; nucleotides not matched to a gene: 6. The V gene's germline CDR1 is SGHAT and CDR2 FQNNGV. The CDR3 is CASSLDRASGYEQYF. The DNA of the CDR3 is TGTGCCAGCAGCTTAGATCGGGCTAGCGGATACGAGCAGTACTTC.

The J gene is TRBJ1-1, the V gene TRBV19; D might be TRBD1 (6 bases). From germline, CDR1 is LNHDA and CDR2 SQIVND (reference sequence). The CDR3 totals 12 residues. Trimming stripped 11 bases from V and 7 bases from J, with 17 bases between. The CDR3 DNA reads as TGTGCCGGAAGCGGACAGTTCGGTGAAGCTTTCTTT. Its protein is CAGSGQFGEAFF.

V usage is TRBV27 and J usage is TRBJ2-7; D is unresolved. The V gene lost 5 bases and the J gene lost 6 bases, with 8 bases spanning the gap. Germline lookup yields CDR1 MNHEY and CDR2 SMNVEV (reference sequence). CDR3 length equals 11 residues. The CDR3 spells CASSSTSEQYF. CDR3 bases: TGTGCCAGCAGTAGCACCTCCGAGCAGTACTTC.

J is TRBJ2-3 and V is TRBV28; the D gene is possibly TRBD1 (6 bases). V dropped 6 bases and J dropped 2 bases, with 15 bases sitting between them. Germline V gives CDR1 MDHEN, CDR2 SYDVKM. The CDR3 length is 15 residues. CDR3 sequence reads: CASSPVQGFTDTQYF. CDR3 in DNA: TGTGCCAGCAGCCCCGTACAGGGCTTCACAGATACGCAGTATTTT.

J is TRBJ2-7 and V is TRBV23-1, with 7 bases aligning to TRBD2. TRBV23-1 is flagged as an ORF with uncertain function. This CDR3 comprises 16 residues. Trimming cost V 2 bases and J 2 bases; bases outside gene matches: 9. DNA of the CDR3: TGCGCCAGCAGTCAAAGGGTCGCGGGAGCGCCCTACGAGCAGTACTTC. Translating gives CASSQRVAGAPYEQYF.

This rearrangement joins TRBV6-9 to TRBJ1-5; D gene ambiguous. V was cut by 6 bases and J by 2 bases, with 17 bases left in between. Germline assignment: CDR1 MNHGY and CDR2 SVAAGI. This CDR3 contains 16 residues. Here the CDR3 reads CASSQDPGRGNQPQHF. In DNA, the CDR3 is TGTGCCAGCAGCCAGGACCCCGGGAGGGGCAATCAGCCCCAGCATTTT.

This chain uses TRBV30 with TRBJ2-7, with 7 bases identical to TRBD1. Per germline, CDR1 GTSNPN and CDR2 SVGIG (reference sequence). V was clipped by 1 base and J by 2 bases; unmatched bases: 5. CDR3 size: 14 residues. CDR3 amino acids: CAWSGRQGTYEQYF. CDR3 sequence (DNA): TGTGCCTGGAGTGGCCGACAGGGCACCTACGAGCAGTACTTC. The entire variable domain, with the rest obtained from reference TRBV30 and TRBJ2-7, is as follows: SQTIHQWPATLVQPVGSPLSLECTVEGTSNPNLYWYRQAAGRGLQLLFYSVGIGQISSEVPQNLSASRPQDRQFILSSKKLLLSDSGFYLCAWSGRQGTYEQYFGPGTRLTVT.

The rearrangement uses TRBV28 and TRBJ2-3, with TRBD1 identical over 8 bases. V trimming: 6 bases; J trimming: 0 bases; junction bases outside the gene matches: 8. CDR3 length: 16 residues. CDR1 and CDR2 (germline): MDHEN, SYDVKM. In DNA, the CDR3 is TGTGCCAGCAGAGAACCTGCAGGGGGCAGCACAGATACGCAGTATTTT. Residues: CASREPAGGSTDTQYF.

V is TRBV30 and J is TRBJ2-5; 8 bases align to TRBD1. From germline, CDR1 is GTSNPN and CDR2 SVGIG (reference sequence). The J segment lost 11 bases and the V segment lost 1 base, leaving 6 bases of the junction unmatched. The CDR3 runs 12 residues. Here the CDR3 reads CAWSGQGFVQYF. CDR3 sequence (DNA): TGTGCCTGGAGTGGACAGGGGTTCGTGCAGTACTTC.

This clone came up once. The chain combines TRBV11-3 with TRBJ2-3, with 14 bases identical to TRBD2. CDR3 length: 17 residues. J was trimmed by 5 bases and V by 5 bases; bases with no gene match: 9. Germline V gene data show CDR1 as SGHNT and CDR2 as YENEEA. The DNA of the CDR3 is TGTGCCAGCAGCCCTGGGGGACTAGCGGGAGCCGTAGATACGCAGTATTTT. It codes for CASSPGGLAGAVDTQYF.

The J gene is TRBJ1-3, the V gene TRBV6-6; D unresolved. The CDR3 length is 13 residues. Germline V gene sequence: CDR1 MNHNY, CDR2 SVGAGI (reference sequence). V lost 5 bases and J 5 bases, leaving 10 bases between the germline ends. This CDR3 reads CASSTDTRNTIYF. The DNA for the CDR3 is TGTGCCAGCAGTACTGACACAAGAAACACCATATATTTT.

V usage is TRBV28 and J usage is TRBJ2-1, with 9 bases lining up with TRBD2. The V gene end was trimmed by 5 bases and the J gene end by 11 bases; junction bases not matched to a gene: 10. CDR1 is MDHEN and CDR2 is SYDVKM in the germline V gene. The CDR3 spans 14 residues. CDR3: CASSDLKTSGKQFF. Written as DNA, the CDR3 is TGTGCCAGCAGTGACCTCAAGACTAGCGGCAAGCAGTTCTTC.

The V gene is TRBV20-1, the J gene TRBJ2-7; 8 positions agree with TRBD2. With 5 bases clipped from V and 7 bases from J, the junction kept 1 base outside the gene matches. There are 10 residues in the CDR3. Germline V gene data show CDR1 as DFQATT and CDR2 as SNEGSKA (reference sequence). The chain's CDR3 is CSASGGEQYF. The CDR3 DNA reads as TGCAGTGCTTCGGGGGGGGAGCAGTACTTC.

As for this clone: Its ends do not fully match the called genes, so a read error is possible. V and J are TRBV28 and TRBJ1-3; 8 bases match TRBD1. CDR1 and CDR2 from the germline V gene are MDHEN and SYDVKM. The CDR3 is 13 amino acids. In nucleotides, the CDR3 is TGTGCCAGCAGTAAGGACAGGGCGATGGCCGAAGATTTT. Amino acid sequence: CASSKDRAMAEDF.

V usage is TRBV18 and J usage is TRBJ2-7; D is ambiguous. V lost 1 base and J lost 5, with 9 bases in between. CDR1 is KGHSH, CDR2 LQKENI, per germline. This CDR3 spans 13 amino acids. The CDR3 spells CASSPLREDEQYF. DNA for the CDR3: TGTGCCAGCTCACCACTACGAGAAGACGAGCAGTACTTC.

CDR3 sequence reads: CASSPAGIGIDTQYF. The CDR3 coding sequence is TGTGCCAGCAGCCCCGCCGGGATAGGGATAGATACGCAGTATTTT. V gene TRBV5-6 combines with J gene TRBJ2-3; the D gene is possibly TRBD2 (5 bases). The germline V and J ends were trimmed by 4 bases and 5 bases, with 17 bases remaining between them. This CDR3 is 15 amino acids long. Germline CDR1 SGHDT, CDR2 YYEEEE.